What follows are 21 T cell receptor beta chains derived from one specimen sequenced in a study of response to subunit inactivated influenza vaccine. One entry per CDR3 protein, called by TCRdb with MiXCR from the RT-PCR reads. The sample lists 290,000 or so distinct CDR3 sequences; about 20% were seen once. The sequences come from PBMCs from blood, collected about 20 months after vaccination. The receptors shown here come from a man between 50 and 70 years old who received an inactivated influenza vaccine.

The CDR3 nucleotides are TGTGCCAGCAGGAGGCCCTCGGTAACTGAAGCTTTCTTT. This codes for CASRRPSVTEAFF. The J gene is TRBJ1-1, the V gene TRBV12-3 or TRBV12-4; D not resolved. Trimming removed 6 bases at V and 5 bases at J, with 13 bases between. The CDR3 is 13 residues long.

This chain connects TRBV7-2 to TRBJ2-7; D unresolved. Germline V gene lookup returns CDR1 SGHTA and CDR2 FQGNSA. The CDR3 covers 11 residues. Trimming left V 3 bases short and J 7 bases short, with 7 bases between. CDR3 residues: CASSFLGEQYF. In DNA, the CDR3 is TGTGCCAGCAGCTTTTTGGGTGAGCAGTACTTC.

This clonotype has more than one count but fewer than ten. The chain is built from TRBV29-1 and TRBJ2-3, with D perhaps matching TRBD1 (5 bases). Germline assignment: CDR1 SQVTM and CDR2 ANQGSEA. V lost 7 bases, J lost 6 bases, and 11 bases lay in between. This CDR3 comprises 11 residues. The CDR3 sequence is CSARVFDTQYF. For the CDR3, the DNA is TGCAGCGCCAGGGTGTTTGATACGCAGTATTTT.

The CDR3 here is CSARAGQVYEQYF. In nucleotides, the CDR3 is TGCAGTGCTAGAGCGGGACAAGTCTACGAGCAGTACTTC. The chain combines TRBV20-1 with TRBJ2-7; weak D call: TRBD1 (6 bases). The CDR3 loop spans 13 amino acids. Deletions cut 1 base from V and 3 bases from J, with 10 bases between. From germline, CDR1 is DFQATT and CDR2 SNEGSKA (reference sequence).

The rearrangement uses TRBV30 and TRBJ2-2, with 14 bases that match TRBD2. CDR1 is GTSNPN and CDR2 is SVGIG in the germline V gene (reference sequence). This CDR3 is 15 amino acids long. The junction had 1 base not matched to a gene; V was cut back by 5 bases and J by 2 bases. Written as DNA, the CDR3 is TGTGCCTGGGGACTAGCGGGGGGAAACACCGGGGAGCTGTTTTTT. It yields the protein CAWGLAGGNTGELFF.

V usage is TRBV19 and J usage is TRBJ1-1; D not resolved. The CDR3 is 15 amino acids. Germline CDR1 reads LNHDA; CDR2 reads SQIVND (reference sequence). V shed 2 bases and J shed 0 bases, with 10 bases lying between them. The CDR3 sequence is CASSISGTVNTEAFF. CDR3 sequence (DNA): TGTGCCAGTAGTATAAGTGGCACCGTGAACACTGAAGCTTTCTTT.

V usage is TRBV9 and J usage is TRBJ2-5; 11 nucleotides agree with TRBD2. The germline V gene encodes CDR1 SGDLS and CDR2 YYNGEE. Trimming cost V 1 base and J 5 bases; bases outside gene matches: 1. The CDR3 spans 14 residues. CDR3 nucleotides: TGTGCCAGCAGCGTAACTAGCGGGAGTGAGACCCAGTACTTC. Amino acids: CASSVTSGSETQYF.

This clonotype was detected only a few times. The V gene is TRBV5-1, the J gene TRBJ2-1, with TRBD1 matching 9 bases. With 2 bases clipped from V and 3 bases from J, the junction kept 6 bases outside the gene matches. CDR1 and CDR2 (germline): SGHRS, YFSETQ. The CDR3 sequence is 16 residues long. The CDR3, as DNA: TGCGCCAGCAGCTTAGAGGACAGGGGAGGCTACAATGAGCAGTTCTTC. It encodes CASSLEDRGGYNEQFF. The variable domain in full, completed from reference TRBV5-1 and TRBJ2-1, reads KAGVTQTPRYLIKTRGQQVTLSCSPISGHRSVSWYQQTPGQGLQFLFEYFSETQRNKGNFPGRFSGRQFSNSRSEMNVSTLELGDSALYLCASSLEDRGGYNEQFFGPGTRLTVL.

This chain joins TRBV18 and TRBJ1-3; a possible D gene is TRBD1 (6 bases). The CDR3 spans 17 residues. The V and J ends lost 1 base and 0 bases respectively, with 13 bases between them. Germline V gene lookup returns CDR1 KGHSH and CDR2 LQKENI. CDR3 sequence reads: CASSPRQGSFSGNTIYF. CDR3 nucleotide sequence: TGTGCCAGCTCACCACGGCAGGGGTCCTTCTCTGGAAACACCATATATTTT.

This chain connects TRBV5-1 to TRBJ2-6; 11 bases align to TRBD1. V shed 1 base, J shed 4 bases, and the junction held 7 bases outside the gene matches. This CDR3 is 18 amino acids long. Germline V gives CDR1 SGHRS, CDR2 YFSETQ. In nucleotides, the CDR3 is TGCGCCAGCAGCTTGAGGACAGGGGGCTCGGGAGGGGCCAACGTCCTGACTTTC. Amino acid sequence: CASSLRTGGSGGANVLTF.

V usage is TRBV29-1 and J usage is TRBJ2-3; D remains ambiguous. Per germline, CDR1 SQVTM and CDR2 ANQGSEA. The V end lost 6 bases, the J end lost 4 bases, and 17 bases lay between the germline ends. The length of the CDR3 is 14 residues. Here the CDR3 reads CSVRKVLLPDTQYF. As DNA, the CDR3 is TGCAGCGTCCGAAAAGTCCTCTTACCAGATACGCAGTATTTT.

The chain links TRBV4-1 to TRBJ1-4, with D uncertain. The CDR3 has 15 amino acids. V was shortened by 1 base and J by 2 bases, with 8 bases between the two germline ends. Germline V gives CDR1 MGHRA, CDR2 YSYEKL. This CDR3 reads CASSQAFRTNEKLFF. Written as DNA, the CDR3 is TGCGCCAGCAGCCAAGCTTTCAGGACTAATGAAAAACTGTTTTTT.

The chain recombines TRBV9 with TRBJ2-5; D could derive from TRBD1 or TRBD2 (5 bases each). V gave up 0 bases and J gave up 6 bases, with 12 bases separating them. CDR3 length: 14 residues. The germline CDR1 and CDR2 sequences are SGDLS and YYNGEE. The CDR3 DNA reads as TGTGCCAGCAGCGTAGGGGGGTCGGGGAAGACCCAGTACTTC. The encoded protein is CASSVGGSGKTQYF.

This clonotype was picked up many times. The J gene is TRBJ1-4, the V gene TRBV6-5; D is unresolved. Germline values: CDR1 MNHEY, CDR2 SVGAGI. The V gene lost 4 bases and the J gene lost 0 bases, with 9 bases spanning the gap. This CDR3 has 15 residues. DNA of the CDR3: TGTGCCAGCAGTTTATCCGGGACAACTAATGAAAAACTGTTTTTT. It is translated as CASSLSGTTNEKLFF.

The CDR3 loop is CASVPFSGAIDTQYF. The CDR3 coding sequence is TGTGCCAGCGTGCCGTTTAGCGGGGCCATAGATACGCAGTATTTT. The rearrangement links TRBV7-8 to TRBJ2-3, with 8 bases identical to TRBD2. Germline values: CDR1 SGHVS, CDR2 FQNEAQ. The CDR3 has 15 residues. The V and J ends lost 8 bases and 5 bases, in that order; junction bases with no gene match: 12.

This clonotype was recorded at least ten times. The chain is built from TRBV12-3 or TRBV12-4 and TRBJ1-2; D perhaps matches TRBD1 (5 bases). CDR3 size: 13 residues. The V gene lost 5 bases and the J gene lost 7 bases, with 14 bases spanning the gap. This CDR3 is CASSATGASGYTF. CDR3 DNA sequence: TGTGCCAGCAGTGCAACAGGAGCTTCTGGCTACACCTTC.

This clonotype was observed a handful of times. The chain is built from TRBV10-1 and TRBJ1-2; TRBD1 matches at 9 bases. The CDR3 covers 14 residues. V shed 6 bases and J 10 bases; nucleotides not matched to a gene: 12. CDR1 WNHNN and CDR2 SYGVQD come from the germline V gene (reference sequence). The CDR3 bases are TGCGCCAGCAGCTTCCTCGGGACAGGGATTGTCTACACCTTC. Encoded protein: CASSFLGTGIVYTF.

This clonotype appeared many times. The rearrangement joins TRBV6-2 or TRBV6-3 to TRBJ1-1, with unresolved D. Germline V lookup: CDR1 MNHEY, CDR2 SVGEGT. Trimming removed 0 bases at V and 3 bases at J, with 8 bases between. This CDR3 contains 14 residues. The CDR3 spells CASSYSELYTEAFF. The CDR3 nucleotides read TGTGCCAGCAGTTACTCGGAACTGTACACTGAAGCTTTCTTT.

The genes are TRBV5-8 and TRBJ2-5, with 7 bases lining up with TRBD1. Germline V gives CDR1 SGHTS, CDR2 YDEGEE. With V trimmed by 3 bases and J by 6 bases, 8 bases remained unmatched. This CDR3 contains 14 residues. The CDR3 spells CASSSTGSVQTQYF. CDR3 nucleotides: TGTGCCAGCAGCTCGACAGGGTCGGTTCAGACCCAGTACTTC.

V gene TRBV20-1 combines with J gene TRBJ1-4; the D is unclear. Trimming left V 3 bases short and J 0 bases short, with 8 bases between. Germline assignment: CDR1 DFQATT and CDR2 SNEGSKA (reference sequence). The CDR3 is 14 amino acids. The CDR3 DNA reads as TGCAGTGCTAGCGGAGCCCCAACTAATGAAAAACTGTTTTTT. It translates to CSASGAPTNEKLFF.

This clonotype was detected a few times. The CDR3 DNA reads as TGTGCCAGTACCGGGACAGGGGCTGGAAACACCATATATTTT. Protein sequence: CASTGTGAGNTIYF. The chain recombines TRBV7-9 with TRBJ1-3; 10 bases align to TRBD1. Germline V CDR1 and CDR2: SEHNR, FQNEAQ (reference sequence). Trimming at V came to 9 bases and at J to 2 bases, leaving 4 bases not matched to a gene. The CDR3 is made up of 14 amino acids.